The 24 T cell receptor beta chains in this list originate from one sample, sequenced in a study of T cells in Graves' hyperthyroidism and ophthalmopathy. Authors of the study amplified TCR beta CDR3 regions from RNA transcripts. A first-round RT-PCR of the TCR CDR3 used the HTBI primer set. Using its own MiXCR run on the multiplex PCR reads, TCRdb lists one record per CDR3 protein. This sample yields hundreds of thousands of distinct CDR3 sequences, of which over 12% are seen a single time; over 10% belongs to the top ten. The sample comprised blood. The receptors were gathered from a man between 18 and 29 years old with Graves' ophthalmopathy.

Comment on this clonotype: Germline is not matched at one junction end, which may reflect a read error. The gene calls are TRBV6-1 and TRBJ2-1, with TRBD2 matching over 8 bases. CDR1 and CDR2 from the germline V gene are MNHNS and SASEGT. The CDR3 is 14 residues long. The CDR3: CAGSGLAGYNEQFF. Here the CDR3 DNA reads TGTGCCGGCAGCGGGCTAGCGGGTTACAATGAGCAGTTCTTC.

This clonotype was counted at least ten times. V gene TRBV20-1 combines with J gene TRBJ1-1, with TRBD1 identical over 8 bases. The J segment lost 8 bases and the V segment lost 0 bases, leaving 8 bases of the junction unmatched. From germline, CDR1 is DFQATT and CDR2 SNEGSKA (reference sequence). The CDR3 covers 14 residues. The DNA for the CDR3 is TGCAGTGCTAGAGAGGGGACAGGCACCCTGGAAGCTTTCTTT. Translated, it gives CSAREGTGTLEAFF.

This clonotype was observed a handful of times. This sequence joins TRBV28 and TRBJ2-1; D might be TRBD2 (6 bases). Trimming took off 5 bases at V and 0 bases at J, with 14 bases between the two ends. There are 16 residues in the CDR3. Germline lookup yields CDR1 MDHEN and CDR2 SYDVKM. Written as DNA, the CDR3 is TGTGCCAGCAGTCCCGGGACTTCCGACTCCTACAATGAGCAGTTCTTC. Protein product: CASSPGTSDSYNEQFF.

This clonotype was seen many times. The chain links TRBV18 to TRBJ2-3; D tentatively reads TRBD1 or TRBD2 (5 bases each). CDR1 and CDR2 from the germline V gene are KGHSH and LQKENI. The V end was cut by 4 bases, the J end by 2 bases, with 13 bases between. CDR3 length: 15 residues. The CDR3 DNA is TGTGCCAGCTCACGGGGGTCCCCACCCACAGATACGCAGTATTTT. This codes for CASSRGSPPTDTQYF.

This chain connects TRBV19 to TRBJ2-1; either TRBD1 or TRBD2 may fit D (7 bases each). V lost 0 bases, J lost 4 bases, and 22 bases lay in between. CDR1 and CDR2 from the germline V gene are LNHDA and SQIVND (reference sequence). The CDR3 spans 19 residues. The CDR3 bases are TGTGCCAGTAGTATAGAGCGCACAGGGGAGGGAAGTATTTACAATGAGCAGTTCTTC. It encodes CASSIERTGEGSIYNEQFF. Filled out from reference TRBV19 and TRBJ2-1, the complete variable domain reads DGGITQSPKYLFRKEGQNVTLSCEQNLNHDAMYWYRQDPGQGLRLIYYSQIVNDFQKGDIAEGYSVSREKKESFPLTVTSAQKNPTAFYLCASSIERTGEGSIYNEQFFGPGTRLTVL.

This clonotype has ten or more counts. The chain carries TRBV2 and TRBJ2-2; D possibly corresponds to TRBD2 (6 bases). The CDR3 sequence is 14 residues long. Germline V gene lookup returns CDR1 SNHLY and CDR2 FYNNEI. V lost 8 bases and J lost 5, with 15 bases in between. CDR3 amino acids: CASRGGSGTGELFF. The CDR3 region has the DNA TGTGCCAGCCGTGGGGGTAGCGGAACCGGGGAGCTGTTTTTT.

The CDR3 sequence: CASSLEQGVAPGSGVREQFF. The CDR3 DNA reads as TGTGCCAGCAGCTTAGAGCAGGGAGTAGCGCCGGGGAGCGGGGTAAGGGAGCAGTTCTTC. The chain joins TRBV11-2 to TRBJ2-1; TRBD2 aligns across 7 bases. Germline-derived CDR1 and CDR2 are SGHAT and FQNNGV. V shed 0 bases, J shed 10 bases, and the junction held 24 bases outside the gene matches. The CDR3 covers 20 residues.

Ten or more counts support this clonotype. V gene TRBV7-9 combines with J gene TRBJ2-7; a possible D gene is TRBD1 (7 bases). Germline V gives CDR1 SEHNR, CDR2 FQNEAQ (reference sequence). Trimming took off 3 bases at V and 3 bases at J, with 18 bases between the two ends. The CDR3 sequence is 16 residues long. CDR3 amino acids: CASSFRQGQGGYEQYF. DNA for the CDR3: TGTGCCAGCAGCTTCAGACAGGGTCAGGGAGGCTACGAGCAGTACTTC.

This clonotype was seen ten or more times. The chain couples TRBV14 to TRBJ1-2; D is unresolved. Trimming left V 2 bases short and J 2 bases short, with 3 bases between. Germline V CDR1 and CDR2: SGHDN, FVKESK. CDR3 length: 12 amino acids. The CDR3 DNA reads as TGTGCCAGCAGCCAACTCAACTATGGCTACACCTTC. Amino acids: CASSQLNYGYTF.

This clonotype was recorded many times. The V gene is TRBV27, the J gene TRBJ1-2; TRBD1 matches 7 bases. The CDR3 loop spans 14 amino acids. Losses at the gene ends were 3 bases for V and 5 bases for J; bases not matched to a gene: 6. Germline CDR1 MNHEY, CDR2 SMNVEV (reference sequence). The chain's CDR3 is CASSFRRGYYGYTF. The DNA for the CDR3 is TGTGCCAGCAGTTTTCGCAGGGGGTATTATGGCTACACCTTC.

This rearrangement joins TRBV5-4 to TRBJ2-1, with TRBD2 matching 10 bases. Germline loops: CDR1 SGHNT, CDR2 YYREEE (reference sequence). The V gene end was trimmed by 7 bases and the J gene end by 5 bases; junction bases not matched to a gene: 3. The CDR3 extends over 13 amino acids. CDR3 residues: CASYLAGDNEQFF. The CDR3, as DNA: TGTGCCAGCTACCTAGCGGGGGACAATGAGCAGTTCTTC.

The CDR3 DNA follows: TGTGCCAGCTTTCAGACAGGCAATAACGAGCAGTACTTC. Its translation is CASFQTGNNEQYF. The V call is TRBV5-5, the J call TRBJ2-7; D is possibly TRBD1 (6 bases). The V and J ends lost 7 bases and 5 bases respectively, with 16 bases between them. This CDR3 comprises 13 residues. Germline values: CDR1 SGHKS, CDR2 YYEKEE (reference sequence). The complete variable domain, with remaining parts taken from reference TRBV5-5 and TRBJ2-7, reads DAGVTQSPTHLIKTRGQQVTLRCSPISGHKSVSWYQQVLGQGPQFIFQYYEKEERGRGNFPDRFSARQFPNYSSELNVNALLLGDSALYLCASFQTGNNEQYFGPGTRLTVT.

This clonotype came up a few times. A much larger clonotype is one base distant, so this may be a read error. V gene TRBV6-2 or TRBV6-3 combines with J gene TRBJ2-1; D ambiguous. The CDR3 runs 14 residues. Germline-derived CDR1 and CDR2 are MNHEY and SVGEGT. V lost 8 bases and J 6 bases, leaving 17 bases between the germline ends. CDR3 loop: CASEEQYICNEQFF. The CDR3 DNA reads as TGTGCCAGCGAGGAGCAATATATCTGCAATGAGCAGTTCTTC.

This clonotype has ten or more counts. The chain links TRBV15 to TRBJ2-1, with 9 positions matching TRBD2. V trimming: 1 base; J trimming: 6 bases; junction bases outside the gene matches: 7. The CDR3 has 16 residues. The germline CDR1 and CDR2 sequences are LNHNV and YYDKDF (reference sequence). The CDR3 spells CATSRVFGTSSNEQFF. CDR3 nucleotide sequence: TGTGCCACCAGCAGAGTGTTTGGGACTAGCAGCAATGAGCAGTTCTTC.

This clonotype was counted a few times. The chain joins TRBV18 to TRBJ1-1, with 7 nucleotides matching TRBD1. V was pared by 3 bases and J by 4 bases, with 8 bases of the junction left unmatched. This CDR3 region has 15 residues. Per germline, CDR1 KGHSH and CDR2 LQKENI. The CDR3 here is CASSPTGLRGTEAFF. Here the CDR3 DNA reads TGTGCCAGCTCACCGACAGGGCTAAGGGGCACTGAAGCTTTCTTT.

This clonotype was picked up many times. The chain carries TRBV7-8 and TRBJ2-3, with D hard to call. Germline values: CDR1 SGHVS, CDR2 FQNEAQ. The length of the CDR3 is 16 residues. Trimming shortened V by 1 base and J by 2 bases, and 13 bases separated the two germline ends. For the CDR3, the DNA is TGTGCCAGCAGCTTAGGGTTCCCGGGTGTCACAGATACGCAGTATTTT. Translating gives CASSLGFPGVTDTQYF.

The CDR3 DNA sequence: TGTGCCAGCAGCTTACTGGGAGCCAAAAACATTCAGTACTTC. This translates into CASSLLGAKNIQYF. The chain combines TRBV13 with TRBJ2-4; no reliable D call. The CDR3 runs to 14 residues. Germline CDR1 and CDR2: PRHDT and FYEKMQ (reference sequence). The V end lost 2 bases, the J end lost 0 bases, and 5 bases lay between the germline ends.

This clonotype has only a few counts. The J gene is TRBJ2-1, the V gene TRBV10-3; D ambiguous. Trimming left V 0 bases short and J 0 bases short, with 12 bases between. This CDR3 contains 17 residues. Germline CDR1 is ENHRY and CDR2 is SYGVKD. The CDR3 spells CAISESKAESSYNEQFF. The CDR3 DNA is TGTGCCATCAGTGAGTCGAAGGCAGAATCCTCCTACAATGAGCAGTTCTTC.

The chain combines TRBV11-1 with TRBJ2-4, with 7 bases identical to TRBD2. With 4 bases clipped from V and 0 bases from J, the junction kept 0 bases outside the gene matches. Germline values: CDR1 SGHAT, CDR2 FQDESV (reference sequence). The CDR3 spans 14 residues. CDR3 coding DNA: TGTGCCAGCAGCTCTAGCGGAGCCAAAAACATTCAGTACTTC. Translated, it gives CASSSSGAKNIQYF.

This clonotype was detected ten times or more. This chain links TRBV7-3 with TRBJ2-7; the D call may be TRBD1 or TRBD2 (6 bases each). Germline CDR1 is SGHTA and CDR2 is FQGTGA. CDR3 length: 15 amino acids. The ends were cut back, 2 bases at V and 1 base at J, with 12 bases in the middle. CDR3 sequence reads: CASSLEPGASYEQYF. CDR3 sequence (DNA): TGTGCCAGCAGCTTAGAGCCGGGGGCTTCCTACGAGCAGTACTTC.

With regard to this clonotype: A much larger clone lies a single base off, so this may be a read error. CDR3 bases: TGTGCCAGCGCGACCCGGCGGCATGAGACCCAGTACTTC. It translates to CASATRRHETQYF. The chain couples TRBV7-3 to TRBJ2-5; D uncertain. V was trimmed by 8 bases and J by 5 bases, leaving 15 bases between them. This CDR3 region has 13 residues. The germline V gene has CDR1 SGHTA and CDR2 FQGTGA.

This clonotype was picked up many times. CDR3 DNA: TGCGCCAGCAGCCAAGAGCCGGTCACTCAAGAGACCCAGTACTTC. It specifies CASSQEPVTQETQYF. The chain recombines TRBV4-1 with TRBJ2-5; D remains ambiguous. The CDR3 spans 15 residues. V was clipped by 0 bases and J by 2 bases, with 10 bases between them. Germline assignment: CDR1 MGHRA and CDR2 YSYEKL.

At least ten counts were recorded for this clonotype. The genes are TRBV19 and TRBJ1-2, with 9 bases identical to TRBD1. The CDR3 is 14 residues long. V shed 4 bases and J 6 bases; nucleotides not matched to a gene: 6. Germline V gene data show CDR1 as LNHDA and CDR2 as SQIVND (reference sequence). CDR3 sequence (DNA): TGTGCCAGTAGTACCGAACAGGGGGCTCATGGCTACACCTTC. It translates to CASSTEQGAHGYTF.

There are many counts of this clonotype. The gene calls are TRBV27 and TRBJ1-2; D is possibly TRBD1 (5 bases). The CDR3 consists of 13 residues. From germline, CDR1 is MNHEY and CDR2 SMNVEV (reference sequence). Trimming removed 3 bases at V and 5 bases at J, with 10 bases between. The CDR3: CASSLFGGYGYTF. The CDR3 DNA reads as TGTGCCAGCAGTTTGTTTGGGGGGTATGGCTACACCTTC.